This is a list of T cell receptor beta chains from one sample in a study of post-analysis software for immune sequencing data. TCRdb re-called the PCR reads through MiXCR, storing one row per CDR3 protein. The table shows 750,000 to 950,000 distinct CDR3 sequences, with about 57% occurring only once. Sequencing was done on a sample of blood. These receptors came from a girl aged 5 to 17 with multiple sclerosis. Both conserved end residues are part of each CDR3. A D gene is named only where the DNA matches it firmly. Size is stated for part of the rows, as once, few or many counts, or as a class when the clone is expanded.

J | V | D | size | DNA | CDR3
TRBJ1-6 | TRBV27 | . | . | TGTGCCAGCAGTTCGTCCGGATCACCCCTCCACTTT | CASSSSGSPLHF
TRBJ2-7 | TRBV3-1 | . | . | TGTGCCAGCAGACAGGGATCCAACTACGAGCAGTACTTC | CASRQGSNYEQYF
TRBJ2-3 | TRBV7-9 | . | . | TGTGCCAGCAGCTTGCTTGAAGGGCCGGATACGCAGTATTTT | CASSLLEGPDTQYF
TRBJ2-1 | TRBV6-1 | TRBD2 | . | TGTGCCAGCTCACCTCTAGCGGGGGGGCGCGGTGAGCAGTTCTTC | CASSPLAGGRGEQFF
TRBJ1-1 | TRBV18 | . | . | TGTGCCAGCTCGTTAGGGTGGCAGAACACTGAAGCTTTCTTT | CASSLGWQNTEAFF
TRBJ2-1 | TRBV5-1 | . | few | TGCGCCAGCAGCGTTCCTCCAGTAGGTGAGCAGTTCTTC | CASSVPPVGEQFF
TRBJ1-2 | TRBV28 | TRBD1 | . | TGTGCCAGCAGCTCGGGACAGGGGGCAAAGGGCTACACCTTC | CASSSGQGAKGYTF
TRBJ2-7 | TRBV5-1 | . | . | TGCGCCAGCAGCTTGGTCCGGCAGGGGCTCCACGAGCAGTACTTC | CASSLVRQGLHEQYF
TRBJ1-5 | TRBV2 | . | . | TGTGCCAGCAGTGTTGGCAGAATGCAATCAAACCCGGAGCATTTT | CASSVGRMQSNPEHF
TRBJ2-3 | TRBV29-1 | TRBD2 | . | TGCAGCGTTGAAAGGCCTAGCGGGACGGGAGCGGATACGCAGTATTTT | CSVERPSGTGADTQYF
TRBJ2-7 | TRBV6-1 | . | few | TGTGCCAGCCGAGGGTTTTCCTACGAGCAGTACTTC | CASRGFSYEQYF
TRBJ1-5 | TRBV4-1 | . | few | TGCGCCAGCAGCCGAGATAGGCGTGGCCAGCCCCAGCATTTT | CASSRDRRGQPQHF
TRBJ2-7 | TRBV7-2 | . | . | TGTGCCAGCAGCTTATCCCCAGGGGCGGCCTACGAGCAGTACTTC | CASSLSPGAAYEQYF
TRBJ2-1 | TRBV20-1 | TRBD1 | few | TGCAGTGCTAGAGACCCGACAGGGGTGAATGAGCAGTTCTTC | CSARDPTGVNEQFF
TRBJ2-7 | TRBV20-1 | TRBD2 | few | TGCAGTGCTAGAGATGAGGGCTTTAGCGGGAGTCCCTACGAGCAGTACTTC | CSARDEGFSGSPYEQYF
TRBJ2-1 | TRBV7-2 | TRBD2 | few | TGTGCCAGCAGGACCGGGACTAGCGGATACAATGAGCAGTTCTTC | CASRTGTSGYNEQFF
TRBJ2-7 | TRBV29-1 | . | . | TGCAGCGTTGAAGCCTTTTCGGGGGAGCAGTACTTC | CSVEAFSGEQYF
TRBJ1-1 | TRBV12-3/TRBV12-4 | . | . | TGTGCCAGCAGTTTCCTTCCTGGCGCTGAAGCTTTCTTT | CASSFLPGAEAFF
TRBJ2-1 | TRBV4-1 | TRBD2 | . | TGCGCCAGCAGCCAACACCCTACTAGCGGGGGGGCCCTTGAGCAGTTCTTC | CASSQHPTSGGALEQFF
TRBJ2-7 | TRBV5-1 | . | few | TGCGCCAGCAGCCCAACTAAGACGGGATCCTACGAGCAGTACTTC | CASSPTKTGSYEQYF
TRBJ1-5 | TRBV6-1 | TRBD1 | few | TGTGCCAGCAGGGCCGACAGGGCTCGGGGGCCCCAGCATTTT | CASRADRARGPQHF
TRBJ1-1 | TRBV27 | . | . | TGTGCCAGCAGTTTCATCAGACAGGCCAATGCTTTCTTT | CASSFIRQANAFF